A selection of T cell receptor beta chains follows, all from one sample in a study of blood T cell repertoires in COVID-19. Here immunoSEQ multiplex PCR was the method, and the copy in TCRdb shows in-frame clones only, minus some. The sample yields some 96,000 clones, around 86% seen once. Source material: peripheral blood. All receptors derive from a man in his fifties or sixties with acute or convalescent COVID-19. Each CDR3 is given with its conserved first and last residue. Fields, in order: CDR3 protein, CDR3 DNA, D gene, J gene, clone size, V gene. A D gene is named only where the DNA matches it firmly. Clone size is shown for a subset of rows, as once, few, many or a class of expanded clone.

CASSSRKGALEEAFF TGTGCCAGCAGCTCCCGAAAAGGGGCCCTAGAGGAAGCTTTCTTT - TRBJ1-1 once TRBV11-2
CASSLQGVSYEQYF TGTGCCAGCAGCTTGCAGGGGGTGTCCTACGAGCAGTACTTC TRBD1 TRBJ2-7 few TRBV7-9
CASSSGGPGETQYF TGCGCCAGCAGCTCGGGTGGACCGGGGGAGACCCAGTACTTC - TRBJ2-5 - TRBV5-1
CASSLPGYYGYTF TGTGCCAGCAGTCTCCCGGGTTACTATGGCTACACCTTC - TRBJ1-2 - TRBV6-5
CASSQWTGGNYGYTF TGTGCCAGCAGCCAATGGACAGGCGGGAACTATGGCTACACCTTC TRBD1 TRBJ1-2 - TRBV3-1/TRBV3-2
CASSSRLAGTYEQYF TGTGCCAGCAGCTCTAGACTAGCGGGGACCTACGAGCAGTACTTC TRBD2 TRBJ2-7 - TRBV11-2
CASSWQGPEAFF TGTGCCAGCAGCTGGCAGGGCCCTGAAGCTTTCTTT - TRBJ1-1 - TRBV5-6
CASSSLSGGTEAFF TGTGCCAGCAGCTCCCTGTCAGGGGGCACTGAAGCTTTCTTT TRBD1 TRBJ1-1 few TRBV5-6
CASSQDPGGRETQYF TGTGCCAGCAGCCAAGACCCGGGAGGGAGGGAGACCCAGTACTTC TRBD2 TRBJ2-5 - TRBV14
CASSYNGVNTEAFF TGTGCCAGCAGTTACAACGGAGTGAACACTGAAGCTTTCTTT - TRBJ1-1 - TRBV6-6
CASSRSGSLYNEQFF TGTGCCAGCAGTCGTAGCGGGAGCCTCTACAATGAGCAGTTCTTC TRBD2 TRBJ2-1 few TRBV6-6
CASSLGADRSYGYTF TGTGCCAGCAGCTTAGGAGCCGACAGGAGCTATGGCTACACCTTC - TRBJ1-2 - TRBV7-9
CASGSPGLRGYGEQFF TGTGCTAGTGGTTCGCCGGGACTACGGGGTTATGGGGAGCAGTTCTTC TRBD2 TRBJ2-1 - TRBV12-5
CASSRQQGARGNTIYF TGTGCCAGCAGCCGCCAACAGGGGGCGCGGGGAAACACCATATATTTT TRBD1 TRBJ1-3 - TRBV3-1/TRBV3-2
CASSVGRLMNTEAFF TGTGCCAGCAGCGTAGGTCGGTTGATGAACACTGAAGCTTTCTTT - TRBJ1-1 - TRBV9
CASAPGGENEQFF TGTGCTAGTGCCCCCGGAGGGGAAAATGAGCAGTTCTTC - TRBJ2-1 - TRBV12-5
CASSDGLAGGSYNEQFF TGTGCCAGCAGCGACGGGCTAGCGGGAGGGTCCTACAATGAGCAGTTCTTC TRBD2 TRBJ2-1 - TRBV7-9
CSASSGGRYGYTF TGCAGTGCTAGTTCGGGGGGCCGCTATGGCTACACCTTC - TRBJ1-2 few TRBV20-1
CASSSQGAGSSYNEQFF TGTGCCAGCAGCTCCCAAGGGGCGGGGAGCTCCTACAATGAGCAGTTCTTC - TRBJ2-1 - TRBV7-3
CASTGTGGRYGYTF TGTGCCAGCACCGGGACAGGGGGCCGGTATGGCTACACCTTC TRBD1 TRBJ1-2 - TRBV6-5
CASSTREPYEQYF TGTGCCAGCAGCACCCGGGAACCCTACGAGCAGTACTTC - TRBJ2-7 - TRBV7-2
CASSDLFSGFARDTEAFF TGTGCCAGCAGTGATTTATTTTCGGGTTTTGCGAGGGACACTGAAGCTTTCTTT - TRBJ1-1 few TRBV2
CARSVPPEVMFASGYTF TGTGCCAGAAGCGTACCCCCGGAGGTTATGTTTGCCAGTGGCTACACCTTC - TRBJ1-2 - TRBV5-3
CASSPTGTGATDTQYF TGTGCCAGCAGCCCTACCGGGACAGGGGCCACAGATACGCAGTATTTT TRBD1 TRBJ2-3 - TRBV9
CASSELYQGDNSPLHF TGTGCCAGCAGTGAACTCTATCAGGGTGACAATTCACCCCTCCACTTT - TRBJ1-6 - TRBV6-1